A selection of T cell receptor beta chains follows, all from one sample in a study of OX40 agonist ivuxolimab in advanced cancers. Measured with immunoSEQ multiplex PCR; TCRdb has only the in-frame clones, and not every one. The table records roughly 30,000 clones, 90% to 95% of them present only once. Sequences were derived from CD4+ or CD8+ T cells sorted from blood, sampled in a trial of the OX40 agonist ivuxolimab. These TCRs come from an adult with an advanced solid tumor such as melanoma, head and neck, liver or kidney cancer. Both conserved end residues are part of each CDR3. A D gene is named only where the DNA matches it firmly.

d_call | v_call | cdr3_length | cdr3_aa
TRBD2 | TRBV18 | 12 | CASQGGNYEQYF
NA | TRBV6-6 | 13 | CASSFTRINEQYF
NA | TRBV11-2 | 12 | CASSTGTYEQYF
NA | TRBV2 | 14 | CASTKLGSGNTIYF
NA | TRBV6-1 | 17 | CASSERLGAGPYNEQFF
NA | TRBV16 | 13 | CASTNTQLDSPDF
TRBD1 | TRBV4-3 | 13 | CASSPRGGTEAFF
TRBD2 | TRBV29-1 | 16 | CSVEGLAGSSYNEQFF
NA | TRBV11-2 | 15 | CASSLYREPNTEAFF
TRBD1 | TRBV6-5 | 13 | CASSFQGAYEQYF
NA | TRBV19 | 12 | CASRTGWNEQFF
TRBD2 | TRBV10-1 | 15 | CASSDGRDYSYEQYF
NA | TRBV7-6 | 14 | CASSFAGSGGEQYF
NA | TRBV7-3 | 14 | CASSPLGGSETQYF
TRBD2 | TRBV7-9 | 15 | CASSFGAGSRDTQYF
NA | TRBV9 | 14 | CASSSQETVSGYTF
NA | TRBV18 | 14 | CASSPGTSNYGYTF
NA | TRBV7-9 | 11 | CASSLGTAAFF
NA | TRBV10-1 | 12 | CASSLSLNEQFF
TRBD1 | TRBV4-1 | 15 | CASSHPGQGHNEQFF
NA | TRBV6-1 | 15 | CASSFHRDTTGELFF
TRBD2 | TRBV29-1 | 15 | CSVRLAGGKTGELFF
NA | TRBV7-2 | 17 | CASSLAVGGPVQETQYF
NA | TRBV19 | 11 | CATGTNTEAFF
NA | TRBV7-3 | 13 | CASSLGYGTEAFF
TRBD2 | TRBV29-1 | 14 | CSVATSGRLGELFF
TRBD1 | TRBV28 | 14 | CASRPARTGYEQYF
TRBD2 | TRBV7-9 | 16 | CASSGIGLAGDNEQFF
NA | TRBV29-1 | 15 | CSVRGGQIGRTEAFF
TRBD2 | TRBV4-3 | 16 | CASSQDAASGRGTQYF
TRBD1 | TRBV11-2 | 18 | CASSLGRGARGPTDTQYF
NA | TRBV4-1 | 11 | CASSQVGEQFF
NA | TRBV15 | 16 | CATSSRGAARESEQFF
TRBD1 | TRBV27 | 13 | CASSFGTGPEAFF
NA | TRBV5-6 | 14 | CASSLGGRFNEQYF
NA | TRBV4-3 | 15 | CASSQGSVSPYGYTF
TRBD1 | TRBV27 | 14 | CASSSGTGGYEQYF
NA | TRBV9 | 15 | CASSVIGGRGETQYF
TRBD2 | TRBV27 | 21 | CASSSRQNKGRDYGRTGELFF
NA | TRBV5-1 | 12 | CASSPGGRQQYF
NA | TRBV13 | 15 | CASSLGLMDINEQFF